This T cell receptor (beta chain) was captured in a study of T cell repertoires in cytomegalovirus infection. Turning to the study itself: Matching HLA type and CMV infection were both indicated by public TCR beta signatures. Study results and caveats: Across the ex vivo response, the dominant clonotypes were HLA-C-restricted CMV-specific TCR beta clonotypes.

TCRdb itself ran the reads through MiXCR, one entry per CDR3 protein. The sample has fewer than 400,000 distinct CDR3 sequences; 15% to 20% are singletons. Trimming took 1 base from V and 8 from J, leaving 14 bases between them. Germline lookup yields CDR1 SEHNR and CDR2 FQNEAQ (reference sequence). This CDR3 has 14 amino acids. This clonotype appeared a few times. What it recognizes is unknown. The rearrangement links TRBV7-9 to TRBJ1-2; D is possibly TRBD1 (5 bases). This receptor was identified in a human donor in good health (CMV status not recorded). Some clones in this sample may be carry-over from other donors' samples. Sequencing was done on a sample of PBMCs. The CDR3 is CASSLGEGARGYTF. For the CDR3, the DNA is TGTGCCAGCAGCTTAGGGGAAGGGGCGCGAGGCTACACCTTC.